The next 2 T cell receptor beta chains were all read from a single sample in a study of T cells in Graves' hyperthyroidism and ophthalmopathy. TCR beta CDR3 regions were amplified from RNA. HTBI primers were employed in a first-round RT-PCR of the TCR CDR3. TCRdb redid the calling of the multiplex PCR reads with MiXCR, one entry per CDR3 protein. Of 640,000 or so distinct CDR3 sequences detected, 14% appear once; the ten largest clones hold approximately 6.4%. The sequenced sample was blood. The receptors stem from a woman aged 18-30 years with Graves' ophthalmopathy.

This clonotype was counted only a few times. The chain employs TRBV11-2 and TRBJ1-2; the match to TRBD1 covers 8 bases. V dropped 3 bases and J dropped 3; count of bases not matched to a gene: 3. The CDR3 extends over 14 amino acids. Germline CDR1 and CDR2: SGHAT and FQNNGV. This CDR3 reads CASSFQTGDYGYTF. The CDR3 bases are TGTGCCAGCAGCTTCCAGACAGGGGACTATGGCTACACCTTC.

Ten or more counts support this clonotype. The chain has TRBV5-6 and TRBJ1-6; no clear D gene. Trimming took 0 bases from V and 4 from J, leaving 5 bases between them. Germline CDR1 and CDR2: SGHDT and YYEEEE. The CDR3 sequence is 14 residues long. The CDR3 loop reads CASSLDRYNSPLHF. Written as DNA, the CDR3 is TGTGCCAGCAGCTTGGACAGATATAATTCACCCCTCCACTTT.